This T cell receptor (beta chain) was identified during a study of cytomegalovirus exposure and HLA in healthy donors. This clone was picked up one time. Its antigen is not identified. The PCR contained 60 Vbeta and 13 Jbeta primers. Here immunoSEQ multiplex PCR was the method, and the copy in TCRdb shows in-frame clones only, minus some. Of 75,000 to 95,000 clones detected, 85% to 90% appear once; the ten largest clones hold approximately 2.2%. Study-wide results and limits: Both high specificity and high sensitivity reportedly marked the classifier's diagnosis of cytomegalovirus status. Rare TCR sequences predominated, though certain public TCRs were found in many donors. Some V segments, TRBV6-2 and TRBV6-3 among them, were indistinguishable and were therefore excluded.

V dropped 1 base and J dropped 6; count of bases not matched to a gene: 6. CDR3 length equals 14 residues. Germline CDR1 is PRHDT and CDR2 is FYEKMQ (reference sequence). Input material: PBMCs. V usage is TRBV13 and J usage is TRBJ2-7, with TRBD1 matching 7 bases. The clonotype originates from a man between 18 and 29 years old in good health and CMV-seronegative. The CDR3, as DNA: TGTGCCAGCAGCTTAGAGCCCAGGGGGTTCGAGCAGTACTTC. Translating it yields CASSLEPRGFEQYF.